This T cell receptor (beta chain) appears in the sequencing data of a study of identical twins. TCRdb re-called the 5' RACE reads with MiXCR, one entry per CDR3 protein. The sample has roughly 200,000 distinct CDR3 sequences; roughly 15% are singletons. V was clipped by 6 bases and J by 0 bases; unmatched bases: 4. The CDR3 is 14 amino acids. These same records also appear under a second study, on T cells expressing NK-cell markers. Per that study: These clonotypes also led the CD3+CD56-NKG2C+ fraction in a handful of donors.

The sequencing sample was made of CD8+ T cells sorted from blood. The source of this sequence is a woman younger than 35 in good health. V is TRBV12-3 or TRBV12-4 and J is TRBJ2-7, with 8 bases aligning to TRBD1. The CDR3 is CASSIGQGSYEQYF. CDR3 DNA sequence: TGTGCCAGCAGCATAGGACAGGGCTCCTACGAGCAGTACTTC.